The clone carrying this T cell receptor (beta chain) was counted between two and nine times. Its target is unknown. The use of previously described methods and listed TCR primers produced the bulk TCR libraries. TCRdb redid the calling of the PCR reads with MiXCR, one entry per CDR3 protein. The sample records 60,000 to 70,000 distinct CDR3 sequences, less than 20% being singletons. The length of the CDR3 is 13 residues. Trimming shortened V by 6 bases and J by 0 bases, and 9 bases separated the two germline ends. CDR1 MNHNS and CDR2 SASEGT come from the germline V gene. The record originates from a study of molecular identifiers for immune sequencing clone quantification. Study overall: Four of five RNA aliquots from approximately 20,000 or 100,000 naive CD8 T cells were sequenced.

Regarding the study as a whole: Clones with over 20 RNA copies captured over 98% of effector molecules but under 1% of naive ones.

Sequencing was carried out using naive CD8+ T cells from blood, with Jurkat cell RNA spiked in. Subset meaning: FACS-sorted CD8+CD4-CCR7+CD45RA+ naive T cells. This clonotype originated in a human donor in good health. Some libraries in this study had Jurkat cell RNA spiked in. V is TRBV6-1 and J is TRBJ2-7; tentative D call: TRBD1 (6 bases). The CDR3 sequence is CASSSDSSYEQYF. DNA for the CDR3: TGTGCCAGCAGCTCGGACAGCTCCTACGAGCAGTACTTC.